The subject of this entry is one TCR gamma chain. This clone is characterized as large (0.1 to 1%). Its antigen remains undetermined. Base qualities are not at hand, and no much larger clone is one base apart. The CDR3 starts with the cysteine, ends with the phenylalanine, and has 14 residues. The CDR3 DNA has 42 bases and is translated from base 1. The junction shows trimming of 8 bases on V and 3 bases on J, and the gene matches do not reach 7 bases of it. The data are from a study of Vγ9Vδ2 T cells in congenital toxoplasmosis (dated by TCRdb to the early 2020s). Looking at the study overall: Congenital toxoplasmosis was diagnosed using IgG, IgM and IgA serology, Western blot and an in-house interferon-gamma release assay. Gamma and delta chain CDR3 repertoires of sorted blood gammadelta T cells were compared between congenitally T. gondii-infected and uninfected infants. At 2 months, TCR sequencing included about 5 infected and around ten uninfected infants, while at 1 year the sequenced group was 3 infected and 4 uninfected infants. Repertoire sequencing was done on samples from infants at 2 months after birth and at 1 year of age. Summary of the overall study and its limitations: Repertoire differences between infected and uninfected infants were less clearly seen at 1 year of age than at 2 months. Both infected and uninfected infants showed high prevalence of a public TRGV9 clonotype. At 2 months, TRGV9 and TRDV2 CDR3s of infected infants appeared to carry fewer N additions than uninfected infants, especially TRDV2-TRDJ1 sequences. Two months was the earliest age with enough suitable sample material for TCR repertoire analysis, so newborn repertoires were not sequenced. Germline-encoded fetal-type TRDV2 CDR3 sequences seemed to be more prevalent in infected than in uninfected 2-month-old infants, with an in utero expansion footprint being suggested.

The same treatment, using spiramycin and/or pyrimethamine plus sulfadiazine plus folinic acid, was given to mothers of both infected and uninfected infants. Every infant, whether infected or uninfected, was delivered at term, after more than 37 weeks of gestation. Around 1 mL of blood was used to isolate PBMCs by Lymphoprep gradient centrifugation, after which the PBMCs were cryopreserved in liquid nitrogen and shipped to Belgium. After thawing, PBMCs were labeled with Zombie NIR viability dye and stained with CD3, TCR gammadelta, Vgamma9 and Vdelta2 antibodies. CD3+ TCRgammadelta+ T cells were sorted on a FACSAria III with a mean purity of almost 99%. For each sample, RNA was extracted from about 10,000 sorted gammadelta T cells with the RNeasy Micro Kit. Each infant was born to a mother who had been enrolled with a primary T. gondii infection during pregnancy. Peripheral blood samples from the infants were taken at an outpatient microbiology and virology center in Pavia, Italy.

Using SuperScript II, cDNA was generated through template-switch reverse transcription, with TRGC- and TRDC-specific primers combined in a single tube. The TRGC primer was designed to bind both the TRGC1 and TRGC2 constant genes. The KAPA Real-Time Library Amplification Kit was used for TRG and TRD amplification, and AMPure XP bead purification was performed between steps. Index PCR with the Nextera XT Index Kit was used to attach the Illumina sequencing adapters. TRG and TRD amplicons were sequenced on an Illumina MiSeq with the V2 300 kit, giving 150 bp paired-end reads. Turning to the authors' computational methods: Before any further analysis, FastQC version 0.11.8 was used to check read quality. Reads were aligned against the TRG or TRD reference genes from GenBank, and CDR3 sequences were constructed using MiXCR version 3.0.3. Default MiXCR settings were kept, except that 3 rather than 5 consecutive nucleotides were used to assemble TRDD gene segments. VDJtools version 1.2.1 calculated N additions, CDR3 length, J segment length and clonotype sharing between samples. CDR3 sequences that were out of frame or contained stop codons were left out of the analysis. To look for overlap, the infant repertoires were checked against previously published Vgamma9Vdelta2 repertoires from fetal, cord blood and adult blood. TCRdb called clones anew from the public reads via CATT; matching DNA rows were later pooled. The V and J calls and clone size are TCRdb's, not the authors'. Present in this sample are just under 400 gamma-chain clones, 10% to 12% of which were seen just once. Approximately 30% of the sample is in the top ten clones.

Sequences were obtained from gamma-delta T cells from blood. This clonotype was sampled from a child under 10 years old born to a mother with Toxoplasma gondii infection during pregnancy, either congenitally infected or uninfected (not recorded which). The sequence links TRGV10 to TRGJP1. TRGV10 is sorted into the ORF group, with uncertain function. The CDR3 region: CAAWDGPTGWFKIF. The DNA sequence is given as TGTGCTGCGTGGGATGGCCCCACTGGTTGGTTCAAGATATTT.